One sample yielded the 14 T cell receptor beta chains listed below, sequenced in a study of blood T cell repertoires in COVID-19. Profiled with immunoSEQ multiplex PCR; TCRdb holds only in-frame clones, not every one. The data contain about 26,000 clones, 85% to 90% of them seen just once; the ten biggest clones take up more than 1.5%. The source material was peripheral blood. The receptors were sampled from a woman aged 55-69 years with active COVID-19.

The V call is TRBV3-1 (or the pseudogene TRBV3-2), the J call TRBJ1-6; 7 nucleotides align to TRBD1. This CDR3 comprises 15 residues. The junction had 4 bases not matched to a gene; V was cut back by 3 bases and J by 5 bases. Germline V CDR1 and CDR2: LGHDT, YNNKEL (reference sequence). The CDR3 region has the DNA TGTGCCAGCAGCCACCCCGGGACAGATAATTCACCCCTCCACTTT. Protein: CASSHPGTDNSPLHF.

J is TRBJ2-5 and V is TRBV5-6, with 11 bases lining up with TRBD2. Germline V gene data show CDR1 as SGHDT and CDR2 as YYEEEE. This CDR3 region has 18 residues. Trimming at V came to 0 bases and at J to 1 base, leaving 8 bases not matched to a gene. CDR3 sequence: CASSLGSLAGGPQETQYF. For the CDR3, the DNA is TGTGCCAGCAGCTTGGGCTCTCTAGCGGGAGGTCCCCAAGAGACCCAGTACTTC.

The V gene is TRBV4-1, the J gene TRBJ1-5, with a tentative D call TRBD1 (6 bases). The CDR3 has 16 amino acids. V was cut by 4 bases and J by 2 bases, with 15 bases left in between. Looked up from germline, CDR1 is MGHRA and CDR2 is YSYEKL. The CDR3 DNA sequence: TGCGCCAGCAGCCCCGGCGGGGGGCAGGGCAATCAGCCCCAGCATTTT. Translating gives CASSPGGGQGNQPQHF.

The CDR3 reads CASSPGQRELEQYF. The CDR3 nucleotides read TGTGCCAGCTCACCAGGCCAGCGGGAGTTAGAGCAGTACTTC. This chain uses TRBV18 with TRBJ2-7, with 8 bases aligning to TRBD2. Trimming removed 2 bases from V and 7 bases from J; junction bases left unmatched: 7. This CDR3 has 14 amino acids. Germline V CDR1 and CDR2: KGHSH, LQKENI.

The V call is TRBV7-3, the J call TRBJ2-1; TRBD2 matches at 15 bases. Germline V gene data show CDR1 as SGHTA and CDR2 as FQGTGA. V shed 5 bases, J shed 3 bases, and the junction held 14 bases outside the gene matches. The CDR3 loop spans 20 amino acids. The DNA for the CDR3 is TGTGCCAGCAGCGGAACCGGGACTAGCGGGAGGAACGGGATCTACAATGAGCAGTTCTTC. As protein: CASSGTGTSGRNGIYNEQFF. The full variable domain, rest sourced from reference TRBV7-3 and TRBJ2-1, is GAGVSQTPSNKVTEKGKYVELRCDPISGHTALYWYRQSLGQGPEFLIYFQGTGAADDSGLPNDRFFAVRPEGSVSTLKIQRTERGDSAVYLCASSGTGTSGRNGIYNEQFFGPGTRLTVL.

The rearrangement joins TRBV5-1 to TRBJ2-1; possibly TRBD1 for D (6 bases). The CDR3 is 14 residues long. In germline, CDR1 is SGHRS, CDR2 YFSETQ. V was pared by 4 bases and J by 7 bases, with 15 bases between. CDR3 protein: CASSNGGWGNEQFF. The CDR3 DNA is TGCGCCAGCAGCAATGGGGGCTGGGGGAATGAGCAGTTCTTC.

This clone has a handful of counts. The genes are TRBV5-4 and TRBJ2-4; 7 positions match TRBD1. The CDR3 consists of 16 residues. CDR1 and CDR2 (germline): SGHNT, YYREEE (reference sequence). V dropped 3 bases and J dropped 7; count of bases not matched to a gene: 13. DNA of the CDR3: TGTGCCAGCAGCTCCCCACAAACAGGGGCGGTGAACATTCAGTACTTC. Its protein product is CASSSPQTGAVNIQYF. Filled out from reference TRBV5-4 and TRBJ2-4, the complete variable domain reads ETGVTQSPTHLIKTRGQQVTLRCSSQSGHNTVSWYQQALGQGPQFIFQYYREEENGRGNFPPRFSGLQFPNYSSELNVNALELDDSALYLCASSSPQTGAVNIQYFGAGTRLSVL.

The rearrangement uses TRBV7-2 and TRBJ1-2; D is unclear. Trimming cost V 4 bases and J 7 bases, with 19 bases left between them. This CDR3 contains 15 residues. CDR1 and CDR2 (germline): SGHTA, FQGNSA. The CDR3 DNA is TGTGCCAGCAGCTGGAAGGAGGAGGCTGTCGGTGGCTACACCTTC. Protein sequence: CASSWKEEAVGGYTF.

Turning to this clone: The conserved phenylalanine or tryptophan is not found at the CDR3 terminus, so this likely reflects a read error. Because the CDR3's place on the DNA is in doubt, the DNA is left out and the CDR3 is given as listed by TCRdb. The chain has TRBV2 and TRBJ2-3; no DNA check was done on the table's D call, TRBD2. The CDR3 totals 13 residues, both ends included. Per germline, CDR1 SNHLY and CDR2 FYNNEI. This chain's CDR3 is CATRGLAGARSLI.

This chain connects TRBV5-1 to TRBJ1-1; D is undetermined. Deletions cut 4 bases from V and 4 bases from J, with 11 bases between. CDR1 is SGHRS and CDR2 is YFSETQ in the germline V gene. The CDR3 totals 13 residues. CDR3 nucleotide sequence: TGCGCCAGCAGCACCGCGCGTTTCACTGAAGCTTTCTTT. This translates into CASSTARFTEAFF.

V gene TRBV7-2 combines with J gene TRBJ2-1, with 7 bases aligning to TRBD1. CDR1 SGHTA and CDR2 FQGNSA come from the germline V gene. The CDR3 runs to 16 residues. V lost 1 base to trimming and J lost 2 bases; unmatched junction nucleotides: 5. CDR3 DNA sequence: TGTGCCAGCAGCTTAGGAGGGACAGCCGCCTACAATGAGCAGTTCTTC. Translated, it gives CASSLGGTAAYNEQFF.

The rearrangement joins TRBV24-1 to TRBJ2-3, with D uncertain. V was shortened by 5 bases and J by 1 base, with 18 bases between the two germline ends. Germline V gene data show CDR1 as KGHDR and CDR2 as SFDVKD. This CDR3 spans 17 amino acids. The CDR3 DNA sequence: TGTGCCACCAGTGGAAAGATGGGTGTGGGCCGCACAGATACGCAGTATTTT. Protein: CATSGKMGVGRTDTQYF.

V and J are TRBV11-2 and TRBJ2-1, with 7 bases aligning to TRBD1. Germline trimming cut 6 bases from V and 0 bases from J; bases unmatched to any gene: 11. CDR1 SGHAT and CDR2 FQNNGV come from the germline V gene. This CDR3 is 17 amino acids long. CDR3 sequence (DNA): TGTGCCAGCAGAGGGCAGGGGGTGGGAAGCTCCTACAATGAGCAGTTCTTC. Translating gives CASRGQGVGSSYNEQFF.

V and J are TRBV15 and TRBJ2-7, with D possibly TRBD2 on 5 matching bases. In germline, CDR1 is LNHNV, CDR2 YYDKDF (reference sequence). Trimming cost V 0 bases and J 5 bases, with 20 bases left between them. CDR3 length equals 17 residues. The CDR3 DNA reads as TGTGCCACCAGCAGAGATCTGAGGGCCCGGGGTATCCACGAGCAGTACTTC. Translating it yields CATSRDLRARGIHEQYF. Supplemented by reference TRBV15 and TRBJ2-7, the full variable domain reads DAMVIQNPRYQVTQFGKPVTLSCSQTLNHNVMYWYQQKSSQAPKLLFHYYDKDFNNEADTPDNFQSRRPNTSFCFLDIRSPGLGDTAMYLCATSRDLRARGIHEQYFGPGTRLTVT.